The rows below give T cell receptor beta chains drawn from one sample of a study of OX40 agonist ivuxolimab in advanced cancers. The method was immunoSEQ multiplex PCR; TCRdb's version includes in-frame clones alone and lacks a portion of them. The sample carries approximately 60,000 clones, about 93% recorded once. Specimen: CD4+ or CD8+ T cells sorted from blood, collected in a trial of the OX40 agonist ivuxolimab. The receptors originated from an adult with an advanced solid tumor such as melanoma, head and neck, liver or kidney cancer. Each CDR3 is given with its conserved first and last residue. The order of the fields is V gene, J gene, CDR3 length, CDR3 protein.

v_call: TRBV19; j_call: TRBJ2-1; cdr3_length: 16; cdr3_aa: CASSPGTSGLMDEQFF
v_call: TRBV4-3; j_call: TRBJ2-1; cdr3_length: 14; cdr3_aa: CASSQDTGGYEQFF
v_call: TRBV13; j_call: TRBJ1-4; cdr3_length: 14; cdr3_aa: CASSGRAPGEKLFF
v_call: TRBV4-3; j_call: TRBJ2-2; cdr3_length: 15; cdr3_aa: CASSQEWQGDGELFF
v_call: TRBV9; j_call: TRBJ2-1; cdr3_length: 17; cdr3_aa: CASSVAGGPMMYNEQFF
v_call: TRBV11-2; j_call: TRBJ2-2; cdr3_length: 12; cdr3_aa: CASSYGAGELFF
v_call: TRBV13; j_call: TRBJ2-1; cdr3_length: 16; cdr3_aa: CASSPRRREGLSEQFF
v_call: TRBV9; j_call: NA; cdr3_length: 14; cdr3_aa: CASSVGGFADEQYF
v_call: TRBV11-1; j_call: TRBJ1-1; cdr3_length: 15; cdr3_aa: CASSLGAGGNTEAFF
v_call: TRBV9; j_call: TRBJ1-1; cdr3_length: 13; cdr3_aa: CASSVARGTEAFF
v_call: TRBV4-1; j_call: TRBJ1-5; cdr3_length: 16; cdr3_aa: CASSQEYRGINQPQHF
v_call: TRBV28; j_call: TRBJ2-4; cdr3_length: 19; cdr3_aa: CASSSPRPTGTIIQNIQYF
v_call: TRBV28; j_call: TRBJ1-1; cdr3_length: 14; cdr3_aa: CASSRTGENTEAFF
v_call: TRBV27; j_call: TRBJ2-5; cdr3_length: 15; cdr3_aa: CASSLLAGGQETQYF
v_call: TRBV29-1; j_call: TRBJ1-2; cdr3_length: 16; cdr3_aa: CSVRDRGFSNLDGYTF
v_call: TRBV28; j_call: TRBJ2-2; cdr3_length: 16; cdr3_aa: CASSTPTPGNTGELFF
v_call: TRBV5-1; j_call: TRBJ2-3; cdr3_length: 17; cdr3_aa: CASSLEGTSGRTDTQYF
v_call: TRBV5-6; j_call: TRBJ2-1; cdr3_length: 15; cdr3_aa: CASSLDRLAYNEQFF
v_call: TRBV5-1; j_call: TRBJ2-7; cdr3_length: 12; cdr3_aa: CASSLAGGEQYF
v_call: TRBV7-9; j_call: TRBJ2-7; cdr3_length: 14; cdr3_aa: CASSAENTRDEQYF
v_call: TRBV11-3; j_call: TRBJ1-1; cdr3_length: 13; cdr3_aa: CASSLAENTEAFF
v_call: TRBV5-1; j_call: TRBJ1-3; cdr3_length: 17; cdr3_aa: CASSLETGAASGNTIYF
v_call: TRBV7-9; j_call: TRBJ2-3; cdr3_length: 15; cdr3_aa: CASSFLGGNTDTQYF
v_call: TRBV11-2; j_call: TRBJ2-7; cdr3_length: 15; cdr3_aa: CASSYAGTDSYEQYF
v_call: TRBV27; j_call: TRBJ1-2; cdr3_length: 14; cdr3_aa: CASSLSPSNYGYTF
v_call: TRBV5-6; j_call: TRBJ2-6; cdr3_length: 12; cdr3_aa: CASSPGFGVLTF